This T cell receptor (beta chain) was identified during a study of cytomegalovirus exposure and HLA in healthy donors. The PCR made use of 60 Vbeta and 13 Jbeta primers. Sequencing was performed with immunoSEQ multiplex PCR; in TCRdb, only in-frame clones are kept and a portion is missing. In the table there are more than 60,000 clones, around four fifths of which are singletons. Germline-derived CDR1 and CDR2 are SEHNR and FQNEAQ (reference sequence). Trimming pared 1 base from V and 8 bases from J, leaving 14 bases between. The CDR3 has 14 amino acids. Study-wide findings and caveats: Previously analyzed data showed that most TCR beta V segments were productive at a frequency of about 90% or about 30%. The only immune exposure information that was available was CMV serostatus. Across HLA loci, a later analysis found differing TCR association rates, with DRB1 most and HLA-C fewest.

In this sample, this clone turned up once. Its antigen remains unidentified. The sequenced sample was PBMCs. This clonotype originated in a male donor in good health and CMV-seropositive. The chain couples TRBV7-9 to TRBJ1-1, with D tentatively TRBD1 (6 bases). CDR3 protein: CASSLGDTRVEAFF. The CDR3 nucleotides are TGTGCCAGCAGCTTAGGGGACACGAGAGTGGAAGCTTTCTTT.